The T cell receptor beta chain under discussion was sequenced for a study of T cell changes during pregnancy in multiple sclerosis. The germline gives CDR1 SGDLS, CDR2 YYNGEE. V gave up 8 bases and J gave up 7 bases, with 9 bases separating them. This CDR3 spans 10 amino acids. Method: immunoSEQ multiplex PCR; TCRdb's copy keeps in-frame clones and lacks some. The sample has around 56,000 clones, about nine tenths seen once; the top ten hold 2.2%. The TCR was taken from a female donor in good health, enrolled as a control in a pregnancy study. This sample comprised peripheral blood, obtained in the first trimester of pregnancy. This chain joins TRBV9 and TRBJ2-5, with D tentatively TRBD2 (7 bases). The CDR3 reads CASGGATQYF. The CDR3 bases are TGTGCCAGTGGGGGGGCGACCCAGTACTTC.